The rows below give T cell receptor beta chains drawn from one sample of a study of spatial heterogeneity in lung cancer. TCRdb called the 5' RACE reads again in MiXCR, with one record for every CDR3 protein. The data contain about 3,900 distinct CDR3 sequences, 10% to 14% of them singletons. This material consisted of lung tumor tissue, taken at surgery. The origin of the receptors is a male donor with early-stage non-small cell lung cancer. The CDR3 runs from the conserved cysteine through the conserved F or W.

v_call	j_call	cdr3_aa
TRBV19	TRBJ2-1	CATSGGGQIYNEQFF
TRBV6-5	TRBJ1-1	CASSYSRQTGGKTEAFF
TRBV5-1	TRBJ1-2	CASSLDGTVYGYTF
TRBV5-1	TRBJ2-2	CASSVGTTRGGELFF
TRBV29-1	TRBJ1-1	CSVNRGKAFF
TRBV9	TRBJ2-1	CASSVSSTTRDEQFF
TRBV6-5	TRBJ1-2	CASSYDRAPYGYTF
TRBV10-3	TRBJ2-5	CAIGNSGGGDWTQYF
TRBV28	TRBJ2-5	CASSLNRVQETQYF
TRBV6-5	TRBJ1-6	CASSIQADSPLHF
TRBV5-5	TRBJ1-5	CASRGGTGQPQHF
TRBV2	TRBJ2-2	CASTSSTGELFF
TRBV27	TRBJ2-3	CASRGTGGTDTQYF
TRBV5-1	TRBJ2-5	CASSLEGTQETQYF
TRBV6-6	TRBJ2-1	CASSYPGLAGVREQFF
TRBV30	TRBJ2-3	CALVSLAGDTDTQYF
TRBV29-1	TRBJ2-1	CSATNYRDRDNEQFF
TRBV12-3/TRBV12-4	TRBJ2-3	CASSLGGLSDTQYF
TRBV9	TRBJ1-6	CASSVGRTGDSPLHF
TRBV10-3	TRBJ1-2	CAIRPPDRDDGYTF
TRBV2	TRBJ2-3	CASSELSTQYF
TRBV5-1	TRBJ2-6	CASSRDTRANVLTF
TRBV19	TRBJ1-6	CASQRAYNSPLHF
TRBV28	TRBJ2-5	CASSSRRTGQETQYF